Sequencing of this TCR beta chain was carried out in a study of post-analysis software for immune sequencing data. In the study overall: Recorded disease courses covered relapsing-remitting, secondary progressive and progressive-relapsing multiple sclerosis. Some patients had no subtype annotation.

Built from TCR beta cDNA, the libraries had unique molecular identifiers in them. Once about 0.95 to 10 million T cells were used, roughly 0.5 million cDNA molecules resulted. MiXCR was run by TCRdb on the PCR reads, yielding one entry per CDR3 protein. The data contain around 770,000 distinct CDR3 sequences, just over 45% of them singletons. Study findings and constraints: Normalized Chao1 diversity was significantly reduced in patients versus controls. Included in a set of roughly five TRBV segments more frequent in patients than controls were TRBV5-6, TRBV5-1 and TRBV20-1.

The CDR3 loop spans 14 amino acids. The V gene's germline CDR1 is MNHNS and CDR2 SASEGT. Deletions cut 6 bases from V and 3 bases from J, with 13 bases between. This clonotype was found a few times. Antigen: not known. V usage is TRBV6-1 and J usage is TRBJ2-3; D is unresolved. Specimen: blood. The clonotype comes from a girl aged 10 to 17 with multiple sclerosis. For the CDR3, the DNA is TGTGCCAGCAGCCTCGGTGGCGAGACAGATACGCAGTATTTT. Its protein product is CASSLGGETDTQYF.